This TCR beta chain stems from a study of blood T cell repertoires in COVID-19. Looking at the study overall: Nucleic acid was either cDNA or gDNA, and it came from T cells, B-cell-depleted T cells, or PBMCs.

This CDR3 is built from 15 residues. The ends were cut back, 0 bases at V and 7 bases at J, with 16 bases in the middle. CDR1 and CDR2 (germline): SGDLS, YYNGEE. TCRdb's copy holds only in-frame clones and misses some; the assay was immunoSEQ multiplex PCR. Seen here are tens of thousands of clones, roughly 90% observed once, and the top ten hold roughly 1.3%. The source of this sequence is a man aged 55 to 70 with acute or convalescent COVID-19. The sequencing sample was made of peripheral blood. J is TRBJ2-5 and V is TRBV9, with a weak D call TRBD1 (7 bases). In DNA, the CDR3 is TGTGCCAGCAGCGTAGACGTACTCCAGGGGGGGACCCAGTACTTC. Protein sequence: CASSVDVLQGGTQYF. Full variable domain (rest looked up from reference TRBV9 and TRBJ2-5): DSGVTQTPKHLITATGQRVTLRCSPRSGDLSVYWYQQSLDQGLQFLIQYYNGEERAKGNILERFSAQQFPDLHSELNLSSLELGDSALYFCASSVDVLQGGTQYFGPGTRLLVL.